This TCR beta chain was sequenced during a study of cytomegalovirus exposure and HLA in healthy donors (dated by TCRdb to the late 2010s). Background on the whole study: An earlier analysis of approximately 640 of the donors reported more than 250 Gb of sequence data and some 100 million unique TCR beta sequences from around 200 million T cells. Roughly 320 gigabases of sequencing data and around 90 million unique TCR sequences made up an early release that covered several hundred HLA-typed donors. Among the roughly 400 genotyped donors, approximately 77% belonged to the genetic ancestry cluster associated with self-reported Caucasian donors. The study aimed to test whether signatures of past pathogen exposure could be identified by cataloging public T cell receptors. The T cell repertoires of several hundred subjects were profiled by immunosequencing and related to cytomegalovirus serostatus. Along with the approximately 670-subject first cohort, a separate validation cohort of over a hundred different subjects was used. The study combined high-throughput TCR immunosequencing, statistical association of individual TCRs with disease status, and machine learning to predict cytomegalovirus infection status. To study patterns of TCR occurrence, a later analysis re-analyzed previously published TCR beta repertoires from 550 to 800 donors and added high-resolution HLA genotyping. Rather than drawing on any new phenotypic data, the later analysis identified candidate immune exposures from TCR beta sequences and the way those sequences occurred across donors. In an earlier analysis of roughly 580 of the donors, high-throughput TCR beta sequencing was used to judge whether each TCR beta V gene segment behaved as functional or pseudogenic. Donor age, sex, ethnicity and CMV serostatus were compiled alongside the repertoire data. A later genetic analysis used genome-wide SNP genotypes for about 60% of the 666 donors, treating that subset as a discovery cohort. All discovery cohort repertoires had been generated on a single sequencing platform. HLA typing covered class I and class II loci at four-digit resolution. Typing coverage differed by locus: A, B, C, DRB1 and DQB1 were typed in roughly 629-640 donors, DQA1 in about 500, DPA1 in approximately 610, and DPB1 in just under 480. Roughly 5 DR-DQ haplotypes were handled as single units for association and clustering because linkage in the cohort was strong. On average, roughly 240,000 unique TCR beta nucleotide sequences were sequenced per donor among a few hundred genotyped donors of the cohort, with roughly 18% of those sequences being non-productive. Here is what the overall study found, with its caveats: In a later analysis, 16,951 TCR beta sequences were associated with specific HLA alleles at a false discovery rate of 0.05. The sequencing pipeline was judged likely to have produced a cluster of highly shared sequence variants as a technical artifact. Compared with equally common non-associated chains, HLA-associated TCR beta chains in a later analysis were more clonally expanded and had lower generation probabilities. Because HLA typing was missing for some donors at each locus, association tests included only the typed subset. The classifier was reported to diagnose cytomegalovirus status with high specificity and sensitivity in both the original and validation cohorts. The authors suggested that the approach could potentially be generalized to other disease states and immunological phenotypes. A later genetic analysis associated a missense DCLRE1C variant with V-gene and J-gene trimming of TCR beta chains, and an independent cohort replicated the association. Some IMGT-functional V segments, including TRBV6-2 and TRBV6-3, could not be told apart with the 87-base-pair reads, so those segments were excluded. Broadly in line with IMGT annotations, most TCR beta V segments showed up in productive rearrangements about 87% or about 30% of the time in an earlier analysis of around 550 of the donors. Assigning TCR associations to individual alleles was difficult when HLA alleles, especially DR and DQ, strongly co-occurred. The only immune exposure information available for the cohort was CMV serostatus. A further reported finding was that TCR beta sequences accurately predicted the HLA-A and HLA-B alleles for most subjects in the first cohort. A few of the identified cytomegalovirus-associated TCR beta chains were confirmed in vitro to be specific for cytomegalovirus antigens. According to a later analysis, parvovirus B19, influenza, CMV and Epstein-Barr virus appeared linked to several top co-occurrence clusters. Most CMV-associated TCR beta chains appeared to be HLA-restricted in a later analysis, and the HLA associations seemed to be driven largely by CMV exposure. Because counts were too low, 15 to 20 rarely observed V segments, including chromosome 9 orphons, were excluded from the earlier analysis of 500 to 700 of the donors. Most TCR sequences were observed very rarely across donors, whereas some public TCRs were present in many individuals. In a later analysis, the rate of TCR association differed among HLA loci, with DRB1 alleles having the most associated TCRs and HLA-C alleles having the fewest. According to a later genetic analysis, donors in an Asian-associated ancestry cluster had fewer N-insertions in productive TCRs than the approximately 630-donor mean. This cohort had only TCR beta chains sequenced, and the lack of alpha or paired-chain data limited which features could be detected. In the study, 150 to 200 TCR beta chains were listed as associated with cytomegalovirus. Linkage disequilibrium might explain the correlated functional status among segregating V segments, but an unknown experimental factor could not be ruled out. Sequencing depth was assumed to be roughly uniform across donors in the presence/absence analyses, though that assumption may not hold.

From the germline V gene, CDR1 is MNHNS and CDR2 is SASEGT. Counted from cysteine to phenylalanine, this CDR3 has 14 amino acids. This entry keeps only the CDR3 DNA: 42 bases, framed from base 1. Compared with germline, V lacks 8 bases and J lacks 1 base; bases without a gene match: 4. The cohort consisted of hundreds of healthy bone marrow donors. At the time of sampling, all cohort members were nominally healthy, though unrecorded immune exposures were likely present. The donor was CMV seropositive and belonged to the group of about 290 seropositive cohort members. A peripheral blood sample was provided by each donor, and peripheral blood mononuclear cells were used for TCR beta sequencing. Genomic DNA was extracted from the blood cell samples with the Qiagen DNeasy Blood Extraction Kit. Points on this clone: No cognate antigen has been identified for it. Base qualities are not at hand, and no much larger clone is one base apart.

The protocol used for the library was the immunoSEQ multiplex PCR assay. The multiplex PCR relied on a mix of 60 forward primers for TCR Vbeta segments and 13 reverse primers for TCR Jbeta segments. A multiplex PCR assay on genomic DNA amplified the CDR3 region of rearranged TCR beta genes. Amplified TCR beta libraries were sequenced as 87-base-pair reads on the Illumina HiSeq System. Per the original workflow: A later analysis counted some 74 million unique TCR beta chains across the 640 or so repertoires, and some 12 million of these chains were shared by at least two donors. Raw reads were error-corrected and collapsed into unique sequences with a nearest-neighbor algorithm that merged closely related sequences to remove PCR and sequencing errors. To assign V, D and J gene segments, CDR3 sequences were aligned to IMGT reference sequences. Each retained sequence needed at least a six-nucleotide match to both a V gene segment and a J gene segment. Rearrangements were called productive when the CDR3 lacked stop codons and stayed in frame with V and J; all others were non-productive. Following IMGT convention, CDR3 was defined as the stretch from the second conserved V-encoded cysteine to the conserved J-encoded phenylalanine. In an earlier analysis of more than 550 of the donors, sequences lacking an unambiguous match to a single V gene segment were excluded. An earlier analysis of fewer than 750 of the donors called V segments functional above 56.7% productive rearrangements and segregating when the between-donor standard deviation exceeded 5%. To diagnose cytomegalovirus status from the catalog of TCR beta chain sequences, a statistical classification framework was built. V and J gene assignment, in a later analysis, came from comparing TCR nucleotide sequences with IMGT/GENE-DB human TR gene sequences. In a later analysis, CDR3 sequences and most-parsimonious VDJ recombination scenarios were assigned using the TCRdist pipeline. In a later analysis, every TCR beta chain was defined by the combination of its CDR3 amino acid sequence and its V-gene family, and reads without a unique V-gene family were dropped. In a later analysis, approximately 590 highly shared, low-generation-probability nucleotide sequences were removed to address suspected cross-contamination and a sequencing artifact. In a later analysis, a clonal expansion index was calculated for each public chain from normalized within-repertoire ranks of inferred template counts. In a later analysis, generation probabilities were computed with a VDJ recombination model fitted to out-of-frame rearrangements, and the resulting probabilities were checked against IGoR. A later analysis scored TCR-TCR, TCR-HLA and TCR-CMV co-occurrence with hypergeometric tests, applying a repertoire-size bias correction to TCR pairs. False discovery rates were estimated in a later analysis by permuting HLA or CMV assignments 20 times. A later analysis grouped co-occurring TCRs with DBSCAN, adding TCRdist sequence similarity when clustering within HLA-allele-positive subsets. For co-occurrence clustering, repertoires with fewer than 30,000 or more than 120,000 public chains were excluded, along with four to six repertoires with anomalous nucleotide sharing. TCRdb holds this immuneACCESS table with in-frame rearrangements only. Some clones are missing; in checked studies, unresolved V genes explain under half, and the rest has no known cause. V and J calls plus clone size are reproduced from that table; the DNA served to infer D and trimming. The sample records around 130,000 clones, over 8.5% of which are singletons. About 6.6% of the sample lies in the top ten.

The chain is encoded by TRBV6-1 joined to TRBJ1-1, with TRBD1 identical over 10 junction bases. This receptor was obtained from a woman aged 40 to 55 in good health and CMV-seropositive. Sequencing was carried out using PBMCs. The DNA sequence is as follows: TGTGCCAGCTCGGGACAGGGGTCGAACACTGAAGCTTTCTTT. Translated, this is CASSGQGSNTEAFF.